One TCR beta chain is described in this entry. The antigen is undetermined. The sample is drawn from a study of monozygotic twins with inflammatory bowel disease. General study results and limits: For repertoire similarity, concordant twins did not differ from discordant twins, possibly because power was limited.

The CDR3 has 14 residues. Germline V lookup: CDR1 SGHKS, CDR2 YYEKEE (reference sequence). TCRdb re-called the 5' RACE reads; one entry per CDR3 protein, DNA not given. Listed are under 200,000 distinct CDR3 sequences; more than 2.5% falls within the top ten. Sequencing was performed on blood. The receptor comes from a human donor with ulcerative colitis or Crohn's disease, or a healthy co-twin of an affected twin (not recorded which). The gene calls are TRBV5-5 and TRBJ2-7; the TCRdb call, TRBD1, lacks DNA for checking. CDR3 sequence: CASSPWGTAYEQYF.